This paragraph reports one TCR beta chain. Its target is not known. The data stem from a study of T cell responses to AZD1222 COVID-19 vaccine. Assay: immunoSEQ multiplex PCR; the TCRdb copy retains only in-frame clones and omits some. The repertoire has some 130,000 clones, about 94% of them found once; the top ten carry more than 4.5%. General study points: Only a handful of people who got AZD1222 tested seropositive at baseline.

Trimming removed 0 bases from V and 3 bases from J; junction bases left unmatched: 3. The CDR3 is made up of 15 amino acids. Germline CDR1 is SEHNR and CDR2 is FQNEAQ (reference sequence). Sequenced material: peripheral blood, taken on day 0 of AZD1222 vaccination. This TCR was recovered from an adult in good health. The rearrangement joins TRBV7-9 to TRBJ2-7; 9 positions agree with TRBD2. The CDR3 DNA reads TGTGCCAGCAGCTTAGCGCGGGAGGGCGGCTACGAGCAGTACTTC. This gives the protein CASSLAREGGYEQYF.